What follows describes a single T cell receptor (beta chain). This table comes from immunoSEQ multiplex PCR, and its TCRdb copy is limited to in-frame clones, with some not included. The sample has roughly 86,000 clones, roughly 96% seen once; the top ten hold roughly 0.031%. Thymus pieces cut out during corrective heart surgery were the tissue that was used. The CDR3 sequence is 20 residues long. Germline CDR1 reads LNHDA; CDR2 reads SQIVND (reference sequence). J was trimmed by 2 bases and V by 2 bases; bases with no gene match: 16. These data belong to a study of human thymus T cells. Sequenced sample: thymus tissue. The chain combines TRBV19 with TRBJ1-5, with 9 bases that match TRBD1. The receptor was isolated from a boy less than two years old with a congenital heart defect but otherwise immunologically healthy. The CDR3: CASSILGDRVDPRGNQPQHF. The DNA for the CDR3 is TGTGCCAGTAGTATATTGGGGGACAGGGTCGACCCTAGGGGCAATCAGCCCCAGCATTTT.